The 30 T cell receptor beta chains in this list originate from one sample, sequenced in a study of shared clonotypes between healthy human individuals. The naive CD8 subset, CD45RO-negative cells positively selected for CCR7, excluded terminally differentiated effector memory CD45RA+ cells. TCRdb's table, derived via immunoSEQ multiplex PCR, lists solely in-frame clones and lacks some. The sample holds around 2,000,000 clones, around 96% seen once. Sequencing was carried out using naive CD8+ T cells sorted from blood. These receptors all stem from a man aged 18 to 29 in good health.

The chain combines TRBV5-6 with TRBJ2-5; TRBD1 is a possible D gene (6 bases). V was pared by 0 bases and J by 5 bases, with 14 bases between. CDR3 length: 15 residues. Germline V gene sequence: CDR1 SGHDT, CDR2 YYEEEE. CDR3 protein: CASSLDRVMLETQYF. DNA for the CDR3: TGTGCCAGCAGCTTGGACAGGGTCATGCTGGAGACCCAGTACTTC. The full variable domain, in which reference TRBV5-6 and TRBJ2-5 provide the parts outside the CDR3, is DAGVTQSPTHLIKTRGQQVTLRCSPKSGHDTVSWYQQALGQGPQFIFQYYEEEERQRGNFPDRFSGHQFPNYSSELNVNALLLGDSALYLCASSLDRVMLETQYFGPGTRLLVL.

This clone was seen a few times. The CDR3 nucleotides read TGTGCCAGCACCTCCGGGGGCTACGAGCAGTACTTC. It specifies CASTSGGYEQYF. This rearrangement joins TRBV7-9 to TRBJ2-7, with D maybe TRBD2 (6 bases). V lost 7 bases and J lost 3, with 10 bases in between. The germline gives CDR1 SEHNR, CDR2 FQNEAQ (reference sequence). CDR3 length: 12 amino acids. Supplemented by reference TRBV7-9 and TRBJ2-7, the full variable domain reads DTGVSQNPRHKITKRGQNVTFRCDPISEHNRLYWYRQTLGQGPEFLTYFQNEAQLEKSRLLSDRFSAERPKGSFSTLEIQRTEQGDSAMYLCASTSGGYEQYFGPGTRLTVT.

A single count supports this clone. The CDR3 is CASSLSPGSPLEAFF. DNA of the CDR3: TGTGCCAGCAGTTTATCCCCGGGGAGCCCCCTCGAAGCTTTCTTT. The chain is built from TRBV27 and TRBJ1-1; no definite D call. This CDR3 has 15 residues. CDR1 is MNHEY, CDR2 SMNVEV, per germline (reference sequence). V was pared by 0 bases and J by 8 bases, with 16 bases between.

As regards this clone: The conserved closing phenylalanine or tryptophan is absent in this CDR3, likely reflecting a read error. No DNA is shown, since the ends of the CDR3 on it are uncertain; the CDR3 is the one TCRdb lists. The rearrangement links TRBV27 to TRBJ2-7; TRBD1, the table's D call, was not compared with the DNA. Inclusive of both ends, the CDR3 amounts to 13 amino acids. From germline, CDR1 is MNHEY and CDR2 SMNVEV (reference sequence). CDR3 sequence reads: CASSLRQGASARL.

The CDR3 bases are TGTGCCAGCAGCTTCGACAGGAGCTCCTACAATGAGCAGTTCTTC. Its protein is CASSFDRSSYNEQFF. The genes are TRBV7-2 and TRBJ2-1, with a weak D call TRBD1 (6 bases). The CDR3 totals 15 residues. Germline V lookup: CDR1 SGHTA, CDR2 FQGNSA. V was pared by 3 bases and J by 0 bases, with 9 bases between.

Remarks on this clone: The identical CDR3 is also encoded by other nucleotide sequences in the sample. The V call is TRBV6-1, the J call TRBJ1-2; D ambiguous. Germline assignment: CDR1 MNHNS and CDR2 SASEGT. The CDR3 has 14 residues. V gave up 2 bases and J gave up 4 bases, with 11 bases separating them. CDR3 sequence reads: CASSEFGSGYGYTF. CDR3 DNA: TGTGCCAGCAGTGAATTTGGCAGCGGCTATGGCTACACCTTC.

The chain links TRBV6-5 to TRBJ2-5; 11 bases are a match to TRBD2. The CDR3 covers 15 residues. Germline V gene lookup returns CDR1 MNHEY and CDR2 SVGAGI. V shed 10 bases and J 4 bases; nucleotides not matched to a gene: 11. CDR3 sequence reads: CATGLAGGPGETQYF. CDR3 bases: TGTGCCACCGGGTTAGCGGGAGGGCCAGGAGAGACCCAGTACTTC.

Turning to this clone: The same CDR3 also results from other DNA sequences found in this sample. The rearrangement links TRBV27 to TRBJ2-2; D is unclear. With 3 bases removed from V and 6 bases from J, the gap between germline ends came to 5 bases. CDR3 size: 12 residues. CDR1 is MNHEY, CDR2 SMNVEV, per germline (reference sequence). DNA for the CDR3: TGTGCCAGCAGTTTCCGGGCCGGGGAGCTGTTTTTT. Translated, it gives CASSFRAGELFF.

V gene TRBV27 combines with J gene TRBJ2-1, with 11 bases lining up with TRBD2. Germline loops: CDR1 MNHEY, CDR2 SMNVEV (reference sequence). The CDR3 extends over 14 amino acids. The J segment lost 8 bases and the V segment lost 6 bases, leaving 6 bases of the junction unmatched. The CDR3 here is CASRDLAGGDEQFF. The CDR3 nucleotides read TGTGCCAGCAGGGATCTAGCGGGGGGCGATGAGCAGTTCTTC.

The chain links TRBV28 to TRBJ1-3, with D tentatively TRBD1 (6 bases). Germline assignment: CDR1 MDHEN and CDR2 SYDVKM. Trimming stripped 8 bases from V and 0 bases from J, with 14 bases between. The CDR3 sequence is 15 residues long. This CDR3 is CASSPRQVSGNTIYF. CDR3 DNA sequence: TGTGCCAGCTCCCCCCGACAGGTCTCTGGAAACACCATATATTTT.

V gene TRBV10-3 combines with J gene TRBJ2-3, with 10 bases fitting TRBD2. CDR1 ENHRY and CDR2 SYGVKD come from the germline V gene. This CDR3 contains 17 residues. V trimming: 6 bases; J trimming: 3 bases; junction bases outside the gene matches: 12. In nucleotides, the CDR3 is TGTGCCATCAGACGGGAGTCTAGCGGGAGAGGGACAGATACGCAGTATTTT. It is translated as CAIRRESSGRGTDTQYF.

CDR3 amino acids: CSVDEEPSGYTF. Written as DNA, the CDR3 is TGCAGCGTTGACGAGGAGCCCAGTGGCTACACCTTC. The chain couples TRBV29-1 to TRBJ1-2; D is undetermined. The CDR3 loop spans 12 amino acids. V lost 3 bases to trimming and J lost 7 bases, with 12 bases between them. The V gene's germline CDR1 is SQVTM and CDR2 ANQGSEA. Supplemented by reference TRBV29-1 and TRBJ1-2, the full variable domain reads SAVISQKPSRDICQRGTSLTIQCQVDSQVTMMFWYRQQPGQSLTLIATANQGSEATYESGFVIDKFPISRPNLTFSTLTVSNMSPEDSSIYLCSVDEEPSGYTFGSGTRLTVV.

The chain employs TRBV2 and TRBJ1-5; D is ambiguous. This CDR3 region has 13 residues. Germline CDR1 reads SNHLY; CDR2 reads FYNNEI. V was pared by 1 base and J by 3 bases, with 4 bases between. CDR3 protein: CASSEDTNQPQHF. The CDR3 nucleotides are TGTGCCAGCAGTGAAGACACCAATCAGCCCCAGCATTTT. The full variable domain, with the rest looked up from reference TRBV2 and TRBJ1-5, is EPEVTQTPSHQVTQMGQEVILRCVPISNHLYFYWYRQILGQKVEFLVSFYNNEISEKSEIFDDQFSVERPDGSNFTLKIRSTKLEDSAMYFCASSEDTNQPQHFGDGTRLSIL.

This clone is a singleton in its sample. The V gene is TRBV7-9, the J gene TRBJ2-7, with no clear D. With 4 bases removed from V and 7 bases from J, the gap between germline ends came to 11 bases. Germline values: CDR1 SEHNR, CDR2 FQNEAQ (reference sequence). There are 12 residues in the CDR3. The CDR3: CASSYKVGEQYF. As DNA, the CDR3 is TGTGCCAGCAGCTATAAGGTGGGGGAGCAGTACTTC.

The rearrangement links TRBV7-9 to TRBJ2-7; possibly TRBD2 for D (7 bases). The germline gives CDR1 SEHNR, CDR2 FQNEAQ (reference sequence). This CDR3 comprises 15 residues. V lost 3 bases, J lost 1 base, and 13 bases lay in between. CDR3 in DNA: TGTGCCAGCAGCTTCACGGGGGGCAGATCCTACGAGCAGTACTTC. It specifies CASSFTGGRSYEQYF.

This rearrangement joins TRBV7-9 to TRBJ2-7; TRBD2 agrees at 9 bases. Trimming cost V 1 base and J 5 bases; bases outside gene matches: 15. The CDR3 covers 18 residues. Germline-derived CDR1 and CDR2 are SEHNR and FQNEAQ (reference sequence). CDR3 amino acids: CASSLVQLREGLKNEQYF. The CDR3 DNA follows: TGTGCCAGCAGCTTAGTCCAGTTGCGGGAGGGTCTGAAGAACGAGCAGTACTTC.

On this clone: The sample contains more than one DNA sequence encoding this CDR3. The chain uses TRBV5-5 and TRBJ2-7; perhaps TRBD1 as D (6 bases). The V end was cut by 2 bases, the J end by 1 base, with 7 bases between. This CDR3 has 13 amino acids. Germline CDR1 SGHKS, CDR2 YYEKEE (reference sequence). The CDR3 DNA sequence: TGTGCCAGCAGCTTCGGGACATCCTACGAGCAGTACTTC. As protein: CASSFGTSYEQYF.

CDR3 in DNA: TGCGCCAGCAGCCTTCCAGATACGCAGTATTTT. Its translation: CASSLPDTQYF. This chain joins TRBV10-2 and TRBJ2-3; D unclear. V lost 6 bases, J lost 4 bases, and 5 bases lay in between. Looked up from germline, CDR1 is WSHSY and CDR2 is SAAADI. The CDR3 covers 11 residues.

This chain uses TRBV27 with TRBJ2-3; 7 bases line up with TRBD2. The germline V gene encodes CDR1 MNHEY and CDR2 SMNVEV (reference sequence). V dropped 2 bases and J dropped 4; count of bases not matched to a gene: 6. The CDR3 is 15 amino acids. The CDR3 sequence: CASSLVGLAADTQYF. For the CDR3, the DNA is TGTGCCAGCAGTTTAGTAGGGCTAGCGGCAGATACGCAGTATTTT.

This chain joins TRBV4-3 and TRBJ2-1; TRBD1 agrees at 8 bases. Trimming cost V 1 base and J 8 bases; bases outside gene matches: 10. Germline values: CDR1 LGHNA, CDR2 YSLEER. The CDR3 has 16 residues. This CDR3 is CASSQGSAGGSDEQFF. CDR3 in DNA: TGCGCCAGCAGCCAAGGGTCGGCAGGGGGCAGCGATGAGCAGTTCTTC.

This CDR3 is CALGPEGLDYEQYF. The CDR3 DNA follows: TGTGCCCTTGGACCCGAAGGACTGGACTACGAGCAGTACTTC. V usage is TRBV30 and J usage is TRBJ2-7; TRBD2 might be the D (5 bases). Trimming stripped 8 bases from V and 3 bases from J, with 20 bases between. The CDR3 is 14 residues long. Looked up from germline, CDR1 is GTSNPN and CDR2 is SVGIG (reference sequence).

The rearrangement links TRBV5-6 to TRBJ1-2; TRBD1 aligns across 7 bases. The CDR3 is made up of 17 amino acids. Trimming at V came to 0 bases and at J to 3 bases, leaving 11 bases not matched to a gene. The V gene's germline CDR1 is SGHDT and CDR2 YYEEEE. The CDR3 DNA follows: TGTGCCAGCAGCTTGGCCGTTTCGACAGGGTGGTACTATGGCTACACCTTC. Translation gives CASSLAVSTGWYYGYTF.

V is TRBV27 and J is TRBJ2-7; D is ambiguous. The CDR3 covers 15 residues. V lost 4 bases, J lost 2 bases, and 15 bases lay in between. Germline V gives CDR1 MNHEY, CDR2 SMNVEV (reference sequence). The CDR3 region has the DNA TGTGCCAGCAGTTCCCACTGGCGCGAGCCCTACGAGCAGTACTTC. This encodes CASSSHWREPYEQYF.

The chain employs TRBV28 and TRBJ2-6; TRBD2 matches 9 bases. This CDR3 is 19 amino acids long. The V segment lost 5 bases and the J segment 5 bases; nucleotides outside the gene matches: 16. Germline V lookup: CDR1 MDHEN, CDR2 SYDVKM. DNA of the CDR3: TGTGCCAGCAGTGGACCGCGGGAGGGCCTCCCGTTTCGGGCCAACGTCCTGACTTTC. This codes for CASSGPREGLPFRANVLTF.

As DNA, the CDR3 is TGTGCCAGCGAAAAATGGGGGGCGTATGATACGCAGTATTTT. Translation gives CASEKWGAYDTQYF. V usage is TRBV5-4 and J usage is TRBJ2-3; D could derive from TRBD1 or TRBD2 (6 bases each). Per germline, CDR1 SGHNT and CDR2 YYREEE (reference sequence). CDR3 length equals 14 residues. V shed 7 bases and J shed 6 bases, with 18 bases lying between them.

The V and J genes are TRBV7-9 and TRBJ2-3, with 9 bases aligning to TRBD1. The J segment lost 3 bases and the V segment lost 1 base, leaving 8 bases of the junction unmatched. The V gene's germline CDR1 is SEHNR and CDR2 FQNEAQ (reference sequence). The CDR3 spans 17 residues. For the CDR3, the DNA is TGTGCCAGCAGCTTAGAAGGACAGGGGCCTGCAACAGATACGCAGTATTTT. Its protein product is CASSLEGQGPATDTQYF.

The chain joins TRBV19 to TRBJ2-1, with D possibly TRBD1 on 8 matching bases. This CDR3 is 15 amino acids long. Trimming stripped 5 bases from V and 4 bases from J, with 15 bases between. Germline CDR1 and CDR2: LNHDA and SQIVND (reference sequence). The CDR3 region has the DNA TGTGCCAGTAGTCAGACAGGGGAGGGGTACAATGAGCAGTTCTTC. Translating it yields CASSQTGEGYNEQFF. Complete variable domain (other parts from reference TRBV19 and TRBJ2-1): DGGITQSPKYLFRKEGQNVTLSCEQNLNHDAMYWYRQDPGQGLRLIYYSQIVNDFQKGDIAEGYSVSREKKESFPLTVTSAQKNPTAFYLCASSQTGEGYNEQFFGPGTRLTVL.

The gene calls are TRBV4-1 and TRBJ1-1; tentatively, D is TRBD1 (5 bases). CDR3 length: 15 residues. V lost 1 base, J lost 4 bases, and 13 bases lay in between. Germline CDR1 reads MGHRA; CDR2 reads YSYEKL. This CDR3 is CASSQAMTAVTEAFF. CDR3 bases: TGCGCCAGCAGCCAAGCGATGACAGCTGTCACTGAAGCTTTCTTT.

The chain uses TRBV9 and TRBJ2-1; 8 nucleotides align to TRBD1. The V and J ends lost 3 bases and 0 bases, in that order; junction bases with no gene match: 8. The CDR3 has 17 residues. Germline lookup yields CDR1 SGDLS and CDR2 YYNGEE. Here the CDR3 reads CASSARPGTGSYNEQFF. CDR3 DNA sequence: TGTGCCAGCAGCGCTCGTCCCGGGACAGGCTCCTACAATGAGCAGTTCTTC.

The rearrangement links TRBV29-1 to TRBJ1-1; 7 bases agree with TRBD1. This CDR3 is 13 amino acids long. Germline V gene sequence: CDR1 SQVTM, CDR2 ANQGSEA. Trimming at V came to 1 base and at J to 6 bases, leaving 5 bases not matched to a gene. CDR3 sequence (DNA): TGCAGCGTTGAAGGGCAGGGGGGTCCTGAAGCTTTCTTT. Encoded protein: CSVEGQGGPEAFF.